These 30 T cell receptor beta chains came from one sample sequenced in a study of response to subunit inactivated influenza vaccine (dated by TCRdb to 2017 to 2018). The library was obtained by RT-PCR. The sequencer listed for this sample is Illumina HiSeq 2500. TCRdb took the public reads, trimmed them with fastp at Q25, ran MiXCR for clone calling and kept in-frame beta chains. Identical CDR3 protein sequences are pooled into one entry, listed with their most common genes and DNA. For this sample there are about 580,000 distinct CDR3 sequences; less than 15% appear just once. The ten largest clonotypes hold more than 9.5% of the sample. The sample consisted of PBMCs from blood, taken about 11 days after vaccination. Receptors originate from a man aged 45 to 65 who received an inactivated influenza vaccine. Donor details come from another sample of the same person, matched by shared clones.

This clonotype was seen a handful of times. This sequence joins TRBV12-3 or TRBV12-4 and TRBJ1-2; no firm D call. V was shortened by 6 bases and J by 5 bases, with 13 bases between the two germline ends. The CDR3 extends over 13 amino acids. The CDR3 region is CASSHGRPYGYTF. CDR3 nucleotide sequence: TGTGCCAGCAGCCACGGACGGCCTTATGGCTACACCTTC.

This clonotype has only a few counts. CDR3 coding DNA: TGCAGTGCCGAGGGGCGGGGGGGTCGCAATGAGCAGTTCTTC. Protein: CSAEGRGGRNEQFF. This rearrangement joins TRBV20-1 to TRBJ2-1; 9 nucleotides match TRBD2. CDR1 is DFQATT and CDR2 is SNEGSKA in the germline V gene (reference sequence). The ends lost 6 bases at V and 6 bases at J; junction bases unmatched: 9. This CDR3 has 14 amino acids.

Only a few counts were recorded for this clonotype. J is TRBJ2-3 and V is TRBV7-8; TRBD2 is a possible D gene (7 bases). CDR1 is SGHVS and CDR2 is FQNEAQ in the germline V gene. V lost 5 bases to trimming and J lost 11 bases, with 23 bases between them. This CDR3 is 15 amino acids long. The CDR3 spells CASSSRGGGDLLQYF. The CDR3 DNA sequence: TGTGCCAGCAGCAGCAGAGGGGGAGGGGATCTATTGCAGTATTTT.

The CDR3 coding sequence is TGCGCCAGCAGCGGAATCCCAGGAACCAACACTGAAGCTTTCTTT. It translates to CASSGIPGTNTEAFF. The chain has TRBV5-1 and TRBJ1-1; no clear D gene. The germline CDR1 and CDR2 sequences are SGHRS and YFSETQ. Trimming removed 4 bases at V and 2 bases at J, with 15 bases between. This CDR3 is 15 amino acids long.

Only a few counts were recorded for this clonotype. This chain links TRBV7-2 with TRBJ2-7, with D perhaps matching TRBD1 (6 bases). CDR3 length: 15 residues. CDR1 is SGHTA, CDR2 FQGNSA, per germline. Trimming removed 1 base from V and 0 bases from J, with 10 bases in between. In nucleotides, the CDR3 is TGTGCCAGCAGCTTAGAACAGGGCGGCTCCTACGAGCAGTACTTC. Protein sequence: CASSLEQGGSYEQYF.

The V and J genes are TRBV5-1 and TRBJ2-7; 13 bases are a match to TRBD2. CDR1 SGHRS and CDR2 YFSETQ come from the germline V gene. Germline trimming cut 4 bases from V and 0 bases from J; bases unmatched to any gene: 1. CDR3 length: 15 amino acids. The chain's CDR3 is CASSRTSGGSYEQYF. In nucleotides, the CDR3 is TGCGCCAGCAGCAGGACTAGCGGGGGCTCCTACGAGCAGTACTTC.

There are a few counts of this clonotype. The chain has TRBV7-9 and TRBJ1-5; D possibly corresponds to TRBD1 (5 bases). The CDR3 has 14 amino acids. CDR1 and CDR2 (germline): SEHNR, FQNEAQ (reference sequence). V lost 5 bases, J lost 3 bases, and 11 bases lay in between. CDR3 amino acids: CASSPGGHNQPQHF. The DNA of the CDR3 is TGTGCCAGCAGCCCAGGCGGACACAATCAGCCCCAGCATTTT. Filled out from reference TRBV7-9 and TRBJ1-5, the complete variable domain reads DTGVSQNPRHKITKRGQNVTFRCDPISEHNRLYWYRQTLGQGPEFLTYFQNEAQLEKSRLLSDRFSAERPKGSFSTLEIQRTEQGDSAMYLCASSPGGHNQPQHFGDGTRLSIL.

The chain joins TRBV7-9 to TRBJ2-3; the D call may be TRBD1 or TRBD2 (5 bases each). This CDR3 has 15 residues. The V gene's germline CDR1 is SEHNR and CDR2 FQNEAQ (reference sequence). V was shortened by 5 bases and J by 2 bases, with 14 bases between the two germline ends. Here the CDR3 reads CASSPRGALTDTQYF. CDR3 sequence (DNA): TGTGCCAGCAGCCCTCGAGGGGCCCTCACAGATACGCAGTATTTT.

This chain joins TRBV20-1 and TRBJ2-1, with D possibly TRBD2 on 6 matching bases. Germline V gene lookup returns CDR1 DFQATT and CDR2 SNEGSKA (reference sequence). V was pared by 0 bases and J by 9 bases, with 15 bases between. The CDR3 runs to 14 residues. In nucleotides, the CDR3 is TGCAGTGCTAGAGATTGGGGACTCCAGACTGAGCAGTTCTTC. Residues: CSARDWGLQTEQFF.

This clonotype has more than one count but fewer than ten. The V call is TRBV10-3, the J call TRBJ1-1, with 8 bases aligning to TRBD1. CDR3 size: 13 residues. Trimming cost V 8 bases and J 0 bases; bases outside gene matches: 2. Germline V gives CDR1 ENHRY, CDR2 SYGVKD. The CDR3: CAIQDRVNTEAFF. CDR3 coding DNA: TGTGCCATCCAGGACAGGGTGAACACTGAAGCTTTCTTT.

The sample holds a few counts of this clonotype. The gene calls are TRBV6-5 and TRBJ1-2, with 7 bases matching TRBD1. Germline V CDR1 and CDR2: MNHEY, SVGAGI. The CDR3 is 15 amino acids. V shed 6 bases and J 4 bases; nucleotides not matched to a gene: 11. The CDR3 region has the DNA TGTGCCAGCAGGTACACAGGGGTAGGGAGCTATGGCTACACCTTC. This sequence encodes CASRYTGVGSYGYTF.

The V call is TRBV7-3, the J call TRBJ2-3; 14 bases are a match to TRBD2. V lost 2 bases, J lost 3 bases, and 7 bases stayed unmatched. The length of the CDR3 is 18 residues. Germline V lookup: CDR1 SGHTA, CDR2 FQGTGA. The CDR3 DNA reads TGTGCCAGCAGCTTAGTGGGACTAGCGGGAGACTTGACAGATACGCAGTATTTT. It translates to CASSLVGLAGDLTDTQYF.

This clonotype was counted ten times or more. V and J are TRBV12-3 or TRBV12-4 and TRBJ2-3, with 10 bases fitting TRBD1. The CDR3 sequence is 17 residues long. V lost 3 bases to trimming and J lost 4 bases; unmatched junction nucleotides: 10. The CDR3, as DNA: TGTGCCAGCAGTTTGGGGGCCGGGACAGGGGATCCAGATACGCAGTATTTT. It translates to CASSLGAGTGDPDTQYF.

This clonotype showed up just a few times. This chain uses TRBV5-1 with TRBJ2-7, with 7 positions matching TRBD1. CDR1 SGHRS and CDR2 YFSETQ come from the germline V gene. The CDR3 is 15 residues long. The V segment lost 6 bases and the J segment 0 bases; nucleotides outside the gene matches: 9. The CDR3 loop reads CASKGGQSSSYEQYF. DNA of the CDR3: TGCGCCAGCAAAGGGGGACAGTCGAGCTCCTACGAGCAGTACTTC.

The chain carries TRBV9 and TRBJ2-3; D remains ambiguous. V was clipped by 0 bases and J by 0 bases, with 11 bases between them. The CDR3 has 16 amino acids. The germline V gene has CDR1 SGDLS and CDR2 YYNGEE. The CDR3 nucleotides read TGTGCCAGCAGCGTAGGCCTGCGCCCTAGCACAGATACGCAGTATTTT. It encodes CASSVGLRPSTDTQYF.

The table lists this clonotype with a few counts. V and J are TRBV10-3 and TRBJ2-1; TRBD1 matches at 7 bases. Per germline, CDR1 ENHRY and CDR2 SYGVKD. This CDR3 is 14 amino acids long. V lost 6 bases and J lost 4; bases outside the gene matches: 6. CDR3 loop: CAIRTGSVYNEQFF. The CDR3 DNA reads TGTGCCATCAGGACAGGGTCGGTTTACAATGAGCAGTTCTTC.

This clonotype has only a few counts. V usage is TRBV9 and J usage is TRBJ2-1, with D unclear. Germline CDR1 SGDLS, CDR2 YYNGEE. Trimming left V 0 bases short and J 3 bases short, with 10 bases between. This CDR3 region has 15 residues. The CDR3 reads CASSVAGRSYNEQFF. The CDR3 nucleotides read TGTGCCAGCAGCGTAGCTGGCAGGAGCTACAATGAGCAGTTCTTC.

The table lists this clonotype with many counts. The V gene is TRBV10-3, the J gene TRBJ1-5; D is uncertain. Germline assignment: CDR1 ENHRY and CDR2 SYGVKD. The CDR3 has 13 residues. Trimming took 11 bases from V and 3 from J, leaving 14 bases between them. The DNA of the CDR3 is TGTGCCTCGAAAAGGGCAATCAATCAGCCCCAGCATTTT. Translation: CASKRAINQPQHF.

The chain employs TRBV6-6 and TRBJ2-3; D not resolved. Germline CDR1 and CDR2: MNHNY and SVGAGI (reference sequence). Trimming shortened V by 5 bases and J by 3 bases, and 9 bases separated the two germline ends. The length of the CDR3 is 13 residues. The CDR3: CASSHPETDTQYF. In DNA form, the CDR3 reads TGTGCCAGCAGTCATCCAGAGACAGATACGCAGTATTTT.

The V gene is TRBV5-5, the J gene TRBJ2-5; D unclear. Germline V gene data show CDR1 as SGHKS and CDR2 as YYEKEE (reference sequence). The CDR3 loop spans 13 amino acids. Trimming removed 5 bases at V and 1 base at J, with 9 bases between. DNA of the CDR3: TGTGCCAGCAGACCCCTCAGCCAAGAGACCCAGTACTTC. This codes for CASRPLSQETQYF.

There are a few counts of this clonotype. The chain couples TRBV6-6 to TRBJ2-7; tentative D call: TRBD1 (5 bases). The ends were cut back, 5 bases at V and 3 bases at J, with 11 bases in the middle. The CDR3 totals 13 residues. Germline assignment: CDR1 MNHNY and CDR2 SVGAGI (reference sequence). The DNA of the CDR3 is TGTGCCAGCAGTGTACTAAGGGGCTACGAGCAGTACTTC. Translation gives CASSVLRGYEQYF.

This sequence joins TRBV6-1 and TRBJ2-5, with a possible D match to TRBD1 (5 bases). Germline V gene lookup returns CDR1 MNHNS and CDR2 SASEGT. V was pared by 4 bases and J by 2 bases, with 11 bases between. There are 14 residues in the CDR3. Here the CDR3 DNA reads TGTGCCAGCAGTGCCTGGGGCGGTCAAGAGACCCAGTACTTC. This translates into CASSAWGGQETQYF.

The gene calls are TRBV4-1 and TRBJ2-3, with D perhaps TRBD1 or TRBD2 (5 bases each). Trimming removed 2 bases from V and 1 base from J, with 7 bases in between. The CDR3 spans 14 residues. The germline V gene has CDR1 MGHRA and CDR2 YSYEKL. The CDR3: CASSQRDGTDTQYF. The DNA of the CDR3 is TGCGCCAGCAGCCAACGGGACGGCACAGATACGCAGTATTTT.

J is TRBJ2-1 and V is TRBV5-6; D is undetermined. This CDR3 spans 15 amino acids. Trimming shortened V by 0 bases and J by 0 bases, and 7 bases separated the two germline ends. Germline V gene sequence: CDR1 SGHDT, CDR2 YYEEEE. The CDR3 sequence is CASSLDLFSYNEQFF. In DNA form, the CDR3 reads TGTGCCAGCAGCTTGGACCTCTTCTCCTACAATGAGCAGTTCTTC.

This clonotype was recorded a few times. The chain joins TRBV6-2 or TRBV6-3 to TRBJ2-7, with TRBD1 matching 7 bases. Looked up from germline, CDR1 is MNHEY and CDR2 is SVGEGT. The V and J ends lost 4 bases and 2 bases, in that order; junction bases with no gene match: 11. This CDR3 is 16 amino acids long. CDR3 in DNA: TGTGCCAGCAGTTCCCTCAGGGGGATCCGGCCCTACGAGCAGTACTTC. This encodes CASSSLRGIRPYEQYF.

The table lists this clonotype with many counts. CDR3 in amino acids: CSVGGSRRETQYF. The CDR3 DNA follows: TGCAGCGTTGGTGGGTCCAGACGAGAGACCCAGTACTTC. The rearrangement links TRBV29-1 to TRBJ2-5, with D uncertain. Per germline, CDR1 SQVTM and CDR2 ANQGSEA. The CDR3 contains 13 residues. Deletions cut 4 bases from V and 4 bases from J, with 13 bases between. The variable domain in full, with the rest retrieved from reference TRBV29-1 and TRBJ2-5, is SAVISQKPSRDICQRGTSLTIQCQVDSQVTMMFWYRQQPGQSLTLIATANQGSEATYESGFVIDKFPISRPNLTFSTLTVSNMSPEDSSIYLCSVGGSRRETQYFGPGTRLLVL.

This clonotype was detected a few times. The V gene is TRBV4-1, the J gene TRBJ2-6, with no clear D. Looked up from germline, CDR1 is MGHRA and CDR2 is YSYEKL. The CDR3 sequence is 15 residues long. Trimming removed 1 base from V and 0 bases from J, with 4 bases in between. In nucleotides, the CDR3 is TGCGCCAGCAGCCAAGGCGCCTCTGGGGCCAACGTCCTGACTTTC. It encodes CASSQGASGANVLTF.

This chain joins TRBV6-1 and TRBJ2-7; tentatively, D is TRBD2 (7 bases). V lost 7 bases to trimming and J lost 4 bases, with 17 bases between them. CDR1 MNHNS and CDR2 SASEGT come from the germline V gene. The CDR3 consists of 14 residues. The CDR3 nucleotides read TGTGCCAGCACTACGGGAGGCAGGGGATACGAGCAGTACTTC. Translating gives CASTTGGRGYEQYF.

Only a few counts were recorded for this clonotype. The gene calls are TRBV5-1 and TRBJ2-3; D remains ambiguous. This CDR3 comprises 14 residues. Per the germline V gene, CDR1 is SGHRS and CDR2 is YFSETQ. The V end was cut by 0 bases, the J end by 4 bases, with 9 bases between. The DNA of the CDR3 is TGCGCCAGCAGCTTGGCCGGGCGTCCAGATACGCAGTATTTT. It is translated as CASSLAGRPDTQYF.

There are a few counts of this clonotype. The chain uses TRBV24-1 and TRBJ2-3; D gene unclear. Germline V lookup: CDR1 KGHDR, CDR2 SFDVKD. The CDR3 covers 12 residues. The V end lost 6 bases, the J end lost 1 base, and 4 bases lay between the germline ends. This CDR3 reads CATSLGTDTQYF. CDR3 bases: TGTGCCACCAGTCTAGGCACAGATACGCAGTATTTT.